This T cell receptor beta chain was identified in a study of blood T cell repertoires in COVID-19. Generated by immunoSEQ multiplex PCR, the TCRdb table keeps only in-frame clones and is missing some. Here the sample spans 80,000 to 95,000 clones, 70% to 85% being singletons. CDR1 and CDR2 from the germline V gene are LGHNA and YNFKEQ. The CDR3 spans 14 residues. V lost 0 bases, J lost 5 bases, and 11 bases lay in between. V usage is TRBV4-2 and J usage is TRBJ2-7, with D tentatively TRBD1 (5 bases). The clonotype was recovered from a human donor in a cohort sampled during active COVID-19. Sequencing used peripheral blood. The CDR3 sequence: CASSQDLGRHEQYF. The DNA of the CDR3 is TGTGCCAGCAGCCAAGATTTGGGGCGTCACGAGCAGTACTTC.